Listed here is a single T cell receptor beta chain. This sample is part of a study of blood T cell repertoires in COVID-19. Overall study context: COVID-19 samples from acute and convalescent phases originated in the United States, Italy and Spain.

Under the authors' procedure: Nucleated cell counts were estimated from reference gene primer amplification. TCRdb's copy holds only in-frame clones and misses some; the assay was immunoSEQ multiplex PCR. The V and J calls and clone size come from that table; D and trimming were worked out from the DNA. The sample has approximately 180,000 clones, about nine tenths seen once; the top ten hold 0.5% to 0.65%. Per germline, CDR1 LGHDT and CDR2 YNNKEL (reference sequence). The CDR3 is 17 amino acids. V was pared by 1 base and J by 1 base, with 15 bases between. Source material: peripheral blood. J is TRBJ2-3 and V is TRBV3-1 (or the pseudogene TRBV3-2), with D tentatively TRBD2 (7 bases). This TCR was sampled from a man between 50 and 59 years old with acute or convalescent COVID-19. The DNA for the CDR3 is TGTGCCAGCAGCCAAGGACACGCGGGGGCACGCACAGATACGCAGTATTTT. Translating it yields CASSQGHAGARTDTQYF.